This TCR beta chain stems from a study of cytomegalovirus exposure and HLA in healthy donors. Study-wide findings and caveats: The study put about 180 TCR beta chains on its list as cytomegalovirus-associated.

A word on this clone: Its antigen is as yet unknown.

This PCR relied on a set of 60 Vbeta primers and 13 Jbeta primers. Repertoires were generated with immunoSEQ multiplex PCR, while TCRdb's copy carries only in-frame clones and drops some. The table records 120,000 to 150,000 clones, more than 60% of them present only once. At sampling all donors were nominally healthy, likely with unrecorded immune exposures. The TCR originated in a female donor in good health and CMV-seronegative. The sequenced sample was PBMCs.

The CDR3 spells CASSLGESYEQYF. The CDR3 DNA follows: TGTGCCAGCAGCTTGGGAGAATCCTACGAGCAGTACTTC. The chain carries TRBV5-6 and TRBJ2-7; D is uncertain. CDR3 length: 13 amino acids. V was trimmed by 0 bases and J by 1 base, leaving 5 bases between them. Germline V gene sequence: CDR1 SGHDT, CDR2 YYEEEE.